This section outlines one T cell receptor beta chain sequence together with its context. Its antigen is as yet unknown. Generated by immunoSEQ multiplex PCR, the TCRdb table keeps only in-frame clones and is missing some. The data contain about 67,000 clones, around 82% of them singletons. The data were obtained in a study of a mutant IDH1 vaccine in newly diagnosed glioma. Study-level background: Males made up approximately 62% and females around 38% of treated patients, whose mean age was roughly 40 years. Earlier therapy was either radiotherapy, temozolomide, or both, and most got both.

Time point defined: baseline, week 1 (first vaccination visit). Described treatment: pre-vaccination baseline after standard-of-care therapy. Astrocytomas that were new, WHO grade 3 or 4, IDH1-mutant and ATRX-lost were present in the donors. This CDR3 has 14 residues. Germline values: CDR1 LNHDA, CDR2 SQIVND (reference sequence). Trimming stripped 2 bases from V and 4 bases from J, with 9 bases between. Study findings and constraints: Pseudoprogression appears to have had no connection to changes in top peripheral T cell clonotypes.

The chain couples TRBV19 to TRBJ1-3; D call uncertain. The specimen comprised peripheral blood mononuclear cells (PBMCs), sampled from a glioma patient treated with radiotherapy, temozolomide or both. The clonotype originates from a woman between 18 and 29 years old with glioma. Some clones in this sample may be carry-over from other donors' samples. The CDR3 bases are TGTGCCAGTAGTATAAGCACGGGAGGAAACACCATATATTTT. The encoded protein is CASSISTGGNTIYF.